This T cell receptor beta chain was sequenced during a study of T cells in Graves' hyperthyroidism and ophthalmopathy. The V gene lost 2 bases and the J gene lost 5 bases, with 16 bases spanning the gap. The CDR3 totals 16 residues. Germline-derived CDR1 and CDR2 are SEHNR and FQNEAQ (reference sequence). Ophthalmopathy cases scored 3 or more on the Clinical Activity Score and 4 or more on NOSPECS grade, with duration below 3 months. In this sample, this clonotype turned up many times. RNA transcripts provided the source from which TCR beta CDR3 regions were amplified. HTBI primers were used for first-round RT-PCR of the TCR CDR3. TCRdb redid the calling of the multiplex PCR reads with MiXCR, one entry per CDR3 protein. The sample lists approximately 570,000 distinct CDR3 sequences; 20% were seen once.

The receptor's source is a man aged 40-49 years with Graves' ophthalmopathy. This chain connects TRBV7-9 to TRBJ2-1; D may be TRBD2 (6 bases). The sample consisted of blood. The CDR3 here is CASSLTNAAGHNEQFF. In DNA form, the CDR3 reads TGTGCCAGCAGCTTAACCAACGCGGCGGGGCACAATGAGCAGTTCTTC.